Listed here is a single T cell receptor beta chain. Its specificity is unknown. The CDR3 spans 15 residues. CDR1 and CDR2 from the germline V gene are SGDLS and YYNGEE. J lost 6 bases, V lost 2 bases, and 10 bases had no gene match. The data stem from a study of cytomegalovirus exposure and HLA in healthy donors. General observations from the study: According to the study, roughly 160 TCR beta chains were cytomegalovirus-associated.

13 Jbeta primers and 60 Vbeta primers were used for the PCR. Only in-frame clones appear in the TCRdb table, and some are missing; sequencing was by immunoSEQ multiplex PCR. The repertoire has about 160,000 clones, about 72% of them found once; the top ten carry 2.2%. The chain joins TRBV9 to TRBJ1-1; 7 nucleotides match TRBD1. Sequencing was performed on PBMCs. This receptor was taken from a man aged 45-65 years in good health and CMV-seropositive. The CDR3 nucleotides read TGTGCCAGCAGCGTCCAACCAGGGACAGCCTCTGAAGCTTTCTTT. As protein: CASSVQPGTASEAFF. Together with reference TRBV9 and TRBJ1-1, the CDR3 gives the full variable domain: DSGVTQTPKHLITATGQRVTLRCSPRSGDLSVYWYQQSLDQGLQFLIQYYNGEERAKGNILERFSAQQFPDLHSELNLSSLELGDSALYFCASSVQPGTASEAFFGQGTRLTVV.